These T cell receptor beta chains were read from a single sample in a study of T-cell reconstitution after alpha-beta-depleted transplantation in children. TCRdb itself ran the PCR reads through MiXCR, one entry per CDR3 protein. This repertoire shows about 460,000 distinct CDR3 sequences, around 13% found once; its top ten account for less than 6.5%. Sequencing used PBMCs from the stem cell graft donor, obtained from the stem cell graft. The receptors stem from a human donor who donated a stem cell graft to a child with combined immunodeficiency. Each CDR3 is given with its conserved first and last residue. The order of the fields is CDR3 DNA, CDR3 protein, D gene, V gene, J gene, clone size. A D gene is named only where the DNA matches it firmly. Where a row states a size, it is once, few, many or the class of an expanded clone; other rows omit it.

cdr3_nt: TGCGCCAGCAGCTTGACAGGGGATAGCAATCAGCCCCAGCATTTT
cdr3_aa: CASSLTGDSNQPQHF
d_call: TRBD1
v_call: TRBV5-1
j_call: TRBJ1-5
clone_size: few

cdr3_nt: TGTGCCAGCAGCGGTGGGACAGGGGGATCCTACGAGCAGTACTTC
cdr3_aa: CASSGGTGGSYEQYF
d_call: TRBD1
v_call: TRBV7-6
j_call: TRBJ2-7
clone_size: .

cdr3_nt: TGCAGTGCAGGGGCTTCCTACGAGCAGTACTTC
cdr3_aa: CSAGASYEQYF
d_call: .
v_call: TRBV20-1
j_call: TRBJ2-7
clone_size: .

cdr3_nt: TGCAGTGCCTTTCTAGCGGGAGGGATCTACGAGCAGTACTTC
cdr3_aa: CSAFLAGGIYEQYF
d_call: TRBD2
v_call: TRBV20-1
j_call: TRBJ2-7
clone_size: few

cdr3_nt: TGTGCCTGGACCCTCGGTGGGGTCGATACGCAGTATTTT
cdr3_aa: CAWTLGGVDTQYF
d_call: .
v_call: TRBV30
j_call: TRBJ2-3
clone_size: .

cdr3_nt: TGCGCCAGCAGGATCGGGGTTGGCTATGGCTACACCTTC
cdr3_aa: CASRIGVGYGYTF
d_call: .
v_call: TRBV5-1
j_call: TRBJ1-2
clone_size: .

cdr3_nt: TGTGCCAGCAGCGGGCGAACAGGGTTCGAGGCAGATACGCAGTATTTT
cdr3_aa: CASSGRTGFEADTQYF
d_call: .
v_call: TRBV7-9
j_call: TRBJ2-3
clone_size: .

cdr3_nt: TGTGCCAGCAGCTTGGGGCACACGAACACCGGGGAGCTGTTTTTT
cdr3_aa: CASSLGHTNTGELFF
d_call: .
v_call: TRBV5-5
j_call: TRBJ2-2
clone_size: many

cdr3_nt: TGTGCCAGCAGTGAAGTTGGAGGGTATGAAGCTTTCTTT
cdr3_aa: CASSEVGGYEAFF
d_call: .
v_call: TRBV25-1
j_call: TRBJ1-1
clone_size: many

cdr3_nt: TGTGCCAGCAGCCAAACCAACTACAATGAGCAGTTCTTC
cdr3_aa: CASSQTNYNEQFF
d_call: .
v_call: TRBV14
j_call: TRBJ2-1
clone_size: few

cdr3_nt: TGTGCCAGCAGCGCTTCCGGGGGCAGCCACCCCTCCTACAATGAGCAGTTCTTC
cdr3_aa: CASSASGGSHPSYNEQFF
d_call: .
v_call: TRBV9
j_call: TRBJ2-1
clone_size: few

cdr3_nt: TGTGCCAGCTCAATCGGGACAGGGGGCGAGCAGTACTTC
cdr3_aa: CASSIGTGGEQYF
d_call: TRBD1
v_call: TRBV18
j_call: TRBJ2-7
clone_size: .

cdr3_nt: TGTGCCAGCAGCTTAGGGGAGGGACAGACAGATACGCAGTATTTT
cdr3_aa: CASSLGEGQTDTQYF
d_call: .
v_call: TRBV11-2
j_call: TRBJ2-3
clone_size: .

cdr3_nt: TGTGCCAGCAGCCAAGGGGCACGAGCGCACGCTTTCTTT
cdr3_aa: CASSQGARAHAFF
d_call: .
v_call: TRBV4-2
j_call: TRBJ1-1
clone_size: few

cdr3_nt: TGCAGTGCTTCAGGTTGGGGGGGCTACGAGCAGTACTTC
cdr3_aa: CSASGWGGYEQYF
d_call: TRBD2
v_call: TRBV20-1
j_call: TRBJ2-7
clone_size: few

cdr3_nt: TGCGCCAGCAGCCAAGGCCCCCTAGTGGAGTCCTACGAGCAGTACTTC
cdr3_aa: CASSQGPLVESYEQYF
d_call: .
v_call: TRBV4-3
j_call: TRBJ2-7
clone_size: .

cdr3_nt: TGTGCCAGCAGCTTAATAAGCAATCAGCCCCAGCATTTT
cdr3_aa: CASSLISNQPQHF
d_call: .
v_call: TRBV7-9
j_call: TRBJ1-5
clone_size: many

cdr3_nt: TGTGCCAGCAGTCTTGATCCAACCGGGGAGCTGTTTTTT
cdr3_aa: CASSLDPTGELFF
d_call: .
v_call: TRBV12-3/TRBV12-4
j_call: TRBJ2-2
clone_size: many

cdr3_nt: TGTGCCAGCAGCTTAACTCCAGCGGGGGGATCTGAGCAGTTCTTC
cdr3_aa: CASSLTPAGGSEQFF
d_call: TRBD2
v_call: TRBV7-3
j_call: TRBJ2-1
clone_size: .

cdr3_nt: TGCAGTGCTAAGGTCGGGGCCTACGAGCAGTACTTC
cdr3_aa: CSAKVGAYEQYF
d_call: .
v_call: TRBV20-1
j_call: TRBJ2-7
clone_size: many

cdr3_nt: TGTGCCAGCAGCCCTTCATTGGGACCGGGAAAAACAAATGGCTACACCTTC
cdr3_aa: CASSPSLGPGKTNGYTF
d_call: .
v_call: TRBV12-3/TRBV12-4
j_call: TRBJ1-2
clone_size: .

cdr3_nt: TGTGCCAGCAGCCGAGGATACAACACAGAGACCCAGTACTTC
cdr3_aa: CASSRGYNTETQYF
d_call: .
v_call: TRBV12-3/TRBV12-4
j_call: TRBJ2-5
clone_size: many

cdr3_nt: TGTGCCATCAGTGATCCGAGCCGGACCACAGATACGCAGTATTTT
cdr3_aa: CAISDPSRTTDTQYF
d_call: .
v_call: TRBV10-3
j_call: TRBJ2-3
clone_size: many

cdr3_nt: TGTGCCAGCAGGGTCAGCCTAACTGGAAACACCATATATTTT
cdr3_aa: CASRVSLTGNTIYF
d_call: .
v_call: TRBV12-3/TRBV12-4
j_call: TRBJ1-3
clone_size: many